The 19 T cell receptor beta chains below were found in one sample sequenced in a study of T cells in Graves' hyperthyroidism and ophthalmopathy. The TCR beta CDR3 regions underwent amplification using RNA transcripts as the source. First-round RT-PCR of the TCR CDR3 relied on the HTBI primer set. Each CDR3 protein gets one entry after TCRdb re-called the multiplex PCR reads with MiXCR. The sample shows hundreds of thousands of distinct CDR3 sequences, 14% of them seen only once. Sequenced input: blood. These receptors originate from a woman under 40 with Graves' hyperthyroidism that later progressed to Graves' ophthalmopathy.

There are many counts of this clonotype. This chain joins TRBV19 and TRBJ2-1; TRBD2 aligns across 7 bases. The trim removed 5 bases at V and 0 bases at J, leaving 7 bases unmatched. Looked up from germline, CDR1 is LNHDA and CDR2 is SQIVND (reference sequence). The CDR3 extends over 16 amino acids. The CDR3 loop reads CASSRVGGSSYNEQFF. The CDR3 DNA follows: TGTGCCAGTAGTCGAGTGGGCGGGAGCTCCTACAATGAGCAGTTCTTC.

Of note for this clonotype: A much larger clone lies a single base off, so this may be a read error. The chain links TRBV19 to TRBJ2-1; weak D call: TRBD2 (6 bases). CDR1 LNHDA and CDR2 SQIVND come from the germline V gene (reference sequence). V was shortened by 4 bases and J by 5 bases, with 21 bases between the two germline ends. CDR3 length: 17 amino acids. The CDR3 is CASSNYVGGKVDNEQFF. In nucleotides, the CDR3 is TGTGCCAGTAGTAATTATGTGGGGGGAAAGGTGGACAATGAGCAGTTCTTC.

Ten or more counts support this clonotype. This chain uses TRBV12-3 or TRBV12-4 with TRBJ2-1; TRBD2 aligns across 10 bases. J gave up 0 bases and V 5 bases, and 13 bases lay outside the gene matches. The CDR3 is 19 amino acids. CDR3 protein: CASSGGGSGRVFSYNEQFF. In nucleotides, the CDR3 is TGTGCCAGCAGTGGAGGGGGGAGCGGGAGGGTCTTCTCCTACAATGAGCAGTTCTTC.

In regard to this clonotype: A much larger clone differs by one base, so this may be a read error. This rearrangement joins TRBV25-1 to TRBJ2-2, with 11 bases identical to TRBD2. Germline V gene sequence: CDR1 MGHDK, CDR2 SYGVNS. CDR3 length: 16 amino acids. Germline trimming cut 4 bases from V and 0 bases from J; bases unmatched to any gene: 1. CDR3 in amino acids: CASSGGLAANTGELFF. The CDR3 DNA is TGTGCCAGCAGTGGGGGACTAGCGGCGAACACCGGGGAGCTGTTTTTT.

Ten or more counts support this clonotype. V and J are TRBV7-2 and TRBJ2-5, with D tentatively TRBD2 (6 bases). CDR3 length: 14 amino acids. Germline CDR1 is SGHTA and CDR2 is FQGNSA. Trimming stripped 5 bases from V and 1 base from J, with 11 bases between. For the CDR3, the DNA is TGTGCCAGCAGCATCCGGGACTTCCAAGAGACCCAGTACTTC. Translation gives CASSIRDFQETQYF.

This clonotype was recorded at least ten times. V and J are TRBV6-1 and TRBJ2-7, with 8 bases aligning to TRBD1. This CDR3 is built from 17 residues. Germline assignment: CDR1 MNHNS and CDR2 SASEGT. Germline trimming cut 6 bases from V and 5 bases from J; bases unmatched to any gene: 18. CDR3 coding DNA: TGTGCCAGCAGAATCGGACGACAGGGGAGTTCCTACAACGAGCAGTACTTC. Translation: CASRIGRQGSSYNEQYF.

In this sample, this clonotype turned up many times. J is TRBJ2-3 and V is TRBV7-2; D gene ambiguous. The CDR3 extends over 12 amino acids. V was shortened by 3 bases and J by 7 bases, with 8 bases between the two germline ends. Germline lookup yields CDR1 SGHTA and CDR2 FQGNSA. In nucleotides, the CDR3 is TGTGCCAGCAGCTTGGGTCAAAATACGCAGTATTTT. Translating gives CASSLGQNTQYF.

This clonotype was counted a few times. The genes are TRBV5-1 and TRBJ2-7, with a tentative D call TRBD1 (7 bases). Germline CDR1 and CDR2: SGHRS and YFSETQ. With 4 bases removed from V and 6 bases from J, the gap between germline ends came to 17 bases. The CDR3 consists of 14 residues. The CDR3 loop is CASSPGQNSGEQYF. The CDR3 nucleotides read TGCGCCAGCAGCCCGGGACAGAATAGCGGCGAGCAGTACTTC.

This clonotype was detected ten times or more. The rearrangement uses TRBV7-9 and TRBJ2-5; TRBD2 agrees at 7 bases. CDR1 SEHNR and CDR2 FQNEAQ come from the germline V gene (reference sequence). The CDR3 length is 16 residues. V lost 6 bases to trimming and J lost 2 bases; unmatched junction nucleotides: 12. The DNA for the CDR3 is TGTGCCAGCAGGACTACTTCGGGACTACCTCAAGAGACCCAGTACTTC. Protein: CASRTTSGLPQETQYF.

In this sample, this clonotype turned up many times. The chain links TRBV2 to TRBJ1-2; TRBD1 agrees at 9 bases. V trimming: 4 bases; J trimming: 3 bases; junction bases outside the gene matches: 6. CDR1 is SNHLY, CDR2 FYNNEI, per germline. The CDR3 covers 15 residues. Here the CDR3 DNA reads TGTGCCAGCAGTGTTCGACAGGGGGGGGACTATGGCTACACCTTC. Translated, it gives CASSVRQGGDYGYTF.

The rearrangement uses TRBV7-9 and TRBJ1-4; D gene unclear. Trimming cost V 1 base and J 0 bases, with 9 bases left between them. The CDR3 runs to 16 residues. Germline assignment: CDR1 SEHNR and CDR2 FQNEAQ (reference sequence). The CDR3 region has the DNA TGTGCCAGCAGCTTAGTTGTGGTCTCAACTAATGAAAAACTGTTTTTT. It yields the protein CASSLVVVSTNEKLFF.

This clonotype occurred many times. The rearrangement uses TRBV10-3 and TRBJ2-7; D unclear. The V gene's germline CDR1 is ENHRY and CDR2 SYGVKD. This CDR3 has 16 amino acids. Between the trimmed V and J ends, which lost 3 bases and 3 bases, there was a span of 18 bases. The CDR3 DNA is TGTGCCATCAGTGAAGCGACGGACCCCTCCGTCTACGAGCAGTACTTC. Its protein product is CAISEATDPSVYEQYF.

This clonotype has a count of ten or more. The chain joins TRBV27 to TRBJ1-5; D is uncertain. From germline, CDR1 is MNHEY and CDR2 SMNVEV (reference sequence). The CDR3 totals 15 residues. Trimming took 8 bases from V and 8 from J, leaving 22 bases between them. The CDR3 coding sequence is TGTGCCAGCGGCGACCCCGTGGGGATCGCGGAGCCCCAGCATTTT. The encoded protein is CASGDPVGIAEPQHF.

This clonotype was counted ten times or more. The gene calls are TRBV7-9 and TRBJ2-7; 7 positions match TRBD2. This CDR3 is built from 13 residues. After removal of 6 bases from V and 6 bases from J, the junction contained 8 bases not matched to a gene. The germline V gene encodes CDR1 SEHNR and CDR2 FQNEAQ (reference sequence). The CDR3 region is CASRAGTNGEQYF. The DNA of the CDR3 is TGTGCCAGCAGGGCCGGGACTAATGGCGAGCAGTACTTC.

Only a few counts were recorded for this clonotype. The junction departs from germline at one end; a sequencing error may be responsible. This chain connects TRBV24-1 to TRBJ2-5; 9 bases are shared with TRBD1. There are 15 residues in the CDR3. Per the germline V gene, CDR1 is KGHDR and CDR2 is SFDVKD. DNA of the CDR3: TGTGCCACCAGTGGGGGACAGGGAACCCAAGAGACCCAGCACTTC. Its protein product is CATSGGQGTQETQHF.

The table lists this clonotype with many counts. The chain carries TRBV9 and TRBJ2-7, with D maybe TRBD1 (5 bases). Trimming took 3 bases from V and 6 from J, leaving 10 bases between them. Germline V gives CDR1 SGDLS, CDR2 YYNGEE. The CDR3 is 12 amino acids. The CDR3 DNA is TGTGCCAGCAGCGGCTCAGGGCTCGAGCAGTACTTC. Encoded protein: CASSGSGLEQYF.

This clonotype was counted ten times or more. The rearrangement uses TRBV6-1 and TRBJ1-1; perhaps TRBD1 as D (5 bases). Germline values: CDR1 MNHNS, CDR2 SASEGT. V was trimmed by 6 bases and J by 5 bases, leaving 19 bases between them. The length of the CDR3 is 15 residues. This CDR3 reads CASRTQGALGTEAFF. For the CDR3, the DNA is TGTGCCAGCAGGACCCAAGGGGCCTTGGGGACTGAAGCTTTCTTT.

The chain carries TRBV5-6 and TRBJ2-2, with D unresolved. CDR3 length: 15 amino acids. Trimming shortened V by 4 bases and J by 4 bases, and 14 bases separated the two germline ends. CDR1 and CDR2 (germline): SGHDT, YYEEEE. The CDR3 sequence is CASSSLERRTGELFF. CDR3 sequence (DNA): TGTGCCAGCAGCAGTCTTGAGAGGCGCACCGGGGAGCTGTTTTTT.

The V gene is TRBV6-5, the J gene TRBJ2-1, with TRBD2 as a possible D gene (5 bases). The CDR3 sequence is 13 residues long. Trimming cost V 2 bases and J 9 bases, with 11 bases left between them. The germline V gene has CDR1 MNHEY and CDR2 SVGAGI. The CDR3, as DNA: TGTGCCAGCAGTTACACCGGGGATAGTGAGCAGTTCTTC. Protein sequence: CASSYTGDSEQFF.